The rows below give T cell receptor beta chains drawn from one sample of a study of radiotherapy plus CTLA-4 blockade in lung cancer. Using immunoSEQ multiplex PCR, the repertoire was profiled, and TCRdb retains in-frame clones only, with some absent. Of 80,000 to 100,000 clones detected, roughly 74% appear once; the ten largest clones hold about 3%. This specimen was peripheral blood, taken from a patient treated with radiotherapy plus ipilimumab. The receptors were gathered from a human donor with non-small cell lung cancer who had a partial response to radiotherapy plus ipilimumab. Some clones in this sample may be carry-over from other donors' samples. The CDR3 runs from the conserved cysteine through the conserved F or W. A D gene is named only where the DNA matches it firmly. Size is omitted from some rows. Given values are once, few, many or a class for expanded clones.

j_call d_call v_call clone_size cdr3_aa cdr3_nt
TRBJ2-5 TRBD2 TRBV4-1 - CASSQGRGLAGAEETQYF TGCGCCAGCAGCCAAGGCCGGGGACTAGCGGGAGCTGAAGAGACCCAGTACTTC
TRBJ2-1 TRBD2 TRBV5-1 - CASEDGGGYNEQFF TGCGCCAGCGAGGATGGCGGGGGGTACAATGAGCAGTTCTTC
TRBJ1-2 - TRBV18 - CASQSAPGDGYTF TGTGCCAGCCAAAGCGCCCCAGGGGATGGCTACACCTTC
TRBJ2-7 - TRBV10-3 - CAIGGKNSYEQYF TGTGCCATCGGGGGCAAGAACTCCTACGAGCAGTACTTC
TRBJ2-1 TRBD2 TRBV9 - CASSPRLAANEQFF TGTGCCAGCAGCCCAAGACTAGCGGCCAATGAGCAGTTCTTC
TRBJ2-2 TRBD1 TRBV18 - CASSEYTVDRVDTGELFF TGTGCCAGCTCGGAATATACCGTCGACAGGGTTGACACCGGGGAGCTGTTTTTT
TRBJ2-2 - TRBV5-1 - CASSLVAGPGELFF TGCGCCAGCAGCTTGGTCGCGGGCCCCGGGGAGCTGTTTTTT
TRBJ2-2 - TRBV5-1 - CASSLNPSLSGELFF TGCGCCAGCAGCTTAAACCCCTCTTTGAGCGGGGAGCTGTTTTTT
TRBJ2-7 TRBD2 TRBV6-5 - CASKIRTSGSYEQYF TGTGCCAGCAAAATTAGGACTAGCGGTTCCTACGAGCAGTACTTC
TRBJ2-7 TRBD2 TRBV11-1 - CASRSSGGRFYEQYF TGTGCCAGCAGATCTAGCGGAGGAAGGTTTTACGAGCAGTACTTC
TRBJ1-2 TRBD1 TRBV27 - CASSVRGRRRGYTF TGTGCCAGCAGCGTCAGGGGGCGAAGGCGAGGCTACACCTTC
TRBJ2-5 - TRBV27 - CASSQIAEETQYF TGTGCCAGCAGTCAGATCGCCGAAGAGACCCAGTACTTC
TRBJ1-1 TRBD1 TRBV6-9 few CASSFDRGYAEAFF TGTGCCAGCAGTTTTGACAGGGGCTATGCGGAAGCTTTCTTT
TRBJ2-7 TRBD2 TRBV19 - CASSVSWGGYEQYF TGTGCCAGTAGTGTCTCTTGGGGGGGTTACGAGCAGTACTTC
TRBJ2-3 TRBD1 TRBV5-1 few CASSSRGTDATGAQYF TGCGCCAGCAGCTCCAGAGGGACAGACGCCACAGGGGCGCAGTATTTT
TRBJ2-4 TRBD1 TRBV7-9 - CASSLGQGDIQYF TGTGCCAGCAGCTTAGGACAGGGAGACATTCAGTACTTC
TRBJ2-5 TRBD1 TRBV7-9 - CASSSWRDREEQYF TGTGCCAGCAGCTCCTGGCGGGACAGGGAAGAACAGTACTTC
TRBJ1-1 - TRBV11-3 - CASSLQVENTEAFF TGTGCCAGCAGCCTACAGGTGGAGAACACTGAAGCTTTCTTT
TRBJ2-5 TRBD1 TRBV15 - CATSSPAGGYETQYF TGTGCCACCAGCAGCCCTGCAGGGGGTTACGAGACCCAGTACTTC
TRBJ2-3 TRBD1 TRBV18 - CASSLGPTGGATDTQYF TGTGCCAGCTCACTAGGACCTACAGGGGGCGCGACAGATACGCAGTATTTT
TRBJ2-5 - TRBV7-2 - CASKEMGSQETQYF TGTGCCAGCAAAGAGATGGGCAGCCAAGAGACCCAGTACTTC
TRBJ2-3 TRBD2 TRBV4-2 - CASSLRLAGVLGTDTQYF TGTGCCAGCAGCTTACGACTAGCGGGGGTGCTAGGCACAGATACGCAGTATTTT
TRBJ1-4 - TRBV19 - CASIRTGMKWTNEKLFF TGTGCCAGTATTCGTACAGGGATGAAGTGGACTAATGAAAAACTGTTTTTT
TRBJ2-4 - TRBV29-1 - CSVDGGEHIQYF TGCAGCGTAGACGGAGGCGAGCACATTCAGTACTTC
TRBJ2-2 TRBD2 TRBV7-7 - CASSLGIAGVGELFF TGTGCCAGCAGCTTAGGCATCGCGGGGGTCGGGGAGCTGTTTTTT
TRBJ2-5 - TRBV25-1 - CASSETPPGQETQYF TGTGCCAGCAGTGAGACCCCCCCGGGACAAGAGACCCAGTACTTC
TRBJ2-7 TRBD2 TRBV7-3 - CASSASGSYEQYF TGTGCCAGCAGCGCCAGCGGGAGCTACGAGCAGTACTTC
TRBJ2-5 - TRBV28 - CASSEEEETQYF TGTGCCAGCAGTGAAGAGGAAGAGACCCAGTACTTC
TRBJ1-5 - TRBV6-1 - CASSVGLGGNQPQHF TGTGCCAGCAGTGTGGGGCTAGGAGGCAATCAGCCCCAGCATTTT
TRBJ1-2 - TRBV7-6 - CASSLGTASQNYGYTF TGTGCCAGCAGCTTAGGAACCGCTTCTCAGAACTATGGCTACACCTTC
TRBJ1-2 - TRBV9 - CASSVARGSYGYTF TGTGCCAGCAGCGTAGCCAGGGGCAGCTATGGCTACACCTTC
TRBJ1-5 TRBD1 TRBV6-5 - CASSFTGGVNQPQHF TGTGCCAGCAGTTTTACAGGGGGGGTCAATCAGCCCCAGCATTTT
TRBJ1-4 - TRBV11-2 - CASSLGQGEKLFF TGTGCCAGCAGCTTAGGGCAGGGCGAAAAACTGTTTTTT
TRBJ2-6 - TRBV7-2 - CASSFVPVRRGGANVLTF TGTGCCAGCAGCTTCGTTCCGGTGAGGCGTGGTGGGGCCAACGTCCTGACTTTC
TRBJ1-6 TRBD1 TRBV5-1 - CASSFTGDSNSPLHF TGCGCCAGCAGCTTCACAGGGGATAGCAATTCACCCCTCCACTTT
TRBJ1-3 - TRBV6-5 once CASSPQGSGNTIYF TGTGCCAGCAGCCCTCAGGGCTCTGGAAACACCATATATTTT
TRBJ2-2 TRBD2 TRBV9 - CASSAPESGDNTGELFF TGTGCCAGCAGCGCCCCCGAGAGCGGGGATAACACCGGGGAGCTGTTTTTT
TRBJ1-2 TRBD1 TRBV29-1 - CSGGNAGGSYGYTF TGCAGCGGGGGTAACGCAGGGGGTAGCTATGGCTACACCTTC
TRBJ1-6 - TRBV27 - CASSVGVNSPLHF TGTGCCAGCAGTGTAGGAGTTAATTCACCCCTCCACTTT
TRBJ2-5 - TRBV7-9 - CASNPTGRQETQYF TGTGCCAGCAACCCGACAGGACGACAAGAGACCCAGTACTTC
TRBJ1-2 - TRBV5-1 - CASSLKQSYGYTF TGCGCCAGCAGCTTGAAACAGAGCTATGGCTACACCTTC
TRBJ2-2 - TRBV15 once CATSRDLVGAGELFF TGTGCCACCAGCAGAGATCTAGTAGGGGCCGGGGAGCTGTTTTTT
TRBJ2-5 TRBD1 TRBV5-8 - CASSLGTDQETQYF TGTGCCAGCAGCTTAGGGACAGACCAAGAGACCCAGTACTTC
TRBJ2-7 - TRBV5-1 - CASSPQPSSYEQYF TGCGCCAGCAGCCCACAGCCCTCTTCCTACGAGCAGTACTTC
TRBJ2-6 TRBD1 TRBV5-4 few CASSYEGGASGANVLTF TGTGCCAGCAGCTACGAAGGGGGCGCCTCTGGGGCCAACGTCCTGACTTTC
TRBJ2-5 TRBD2 TRBV18 - CASSLGLRETQYF TGTGCCAGCTCATTGGGACTAAGAGAGACCCAGTACTTC
TRBJ1-1 - TRBV5-1 - CASSLVGGNTEAFF TGCGCCAGCAGCCTCGTGGGAGGGAACACTGAAGCTTTCTTT
TRBJ2-5 - TRBV13 - CASSPRQGQETQYF TGTGCCAGCAGCCCCCGGCAGGGGCAAGAGACCCAGTACTTC
TRBJ1-2 - TRBV25-1 few CASSEETEPQKGYTF TGTGCCAGCAGTGAAGAAACAGAACCCCAGAAAGGCTACACCTTC
TRBJ1-1 TRBD1 TRBV7-9 - CASSQTGVGTEAFF TGTGCCAGCAGCCAGACAGGGGTGGGTACTGAAGCTTTCTTT
TRBJ1-1 TRBD1 TRBV19 - CASRRQGNMNTEAFF TGTGCCAGTAGAAGACAGGGAAACATGAACACTGAAGCTTTCTTT
TRBJ2-1 TRBD2 TRBV2 - CASTMLGGGAYEQFF TGTGCCAGCACTATGTTGGGCGGGGGGGCGTATGAGCAGTTCTTC
TRBJ2-7 TRBD1 TRBV29-1 - CSVYKGASDEQYF TGCAGCGTTTATAAGGGGGCCAGCGACGAGCAGTACTTC